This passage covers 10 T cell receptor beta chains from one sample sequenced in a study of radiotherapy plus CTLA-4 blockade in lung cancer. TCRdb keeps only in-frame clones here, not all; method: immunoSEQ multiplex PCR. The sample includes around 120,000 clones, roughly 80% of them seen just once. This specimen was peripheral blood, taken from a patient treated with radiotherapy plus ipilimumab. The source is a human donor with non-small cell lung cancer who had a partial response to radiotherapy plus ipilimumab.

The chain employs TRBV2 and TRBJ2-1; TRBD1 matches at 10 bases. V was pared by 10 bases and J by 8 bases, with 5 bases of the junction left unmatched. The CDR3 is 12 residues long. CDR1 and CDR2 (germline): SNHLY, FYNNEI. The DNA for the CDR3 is TGTGCCACTCGACAGGGGGCTTATGAGCAGTTCTTC. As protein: CATRQGAYEQFF.

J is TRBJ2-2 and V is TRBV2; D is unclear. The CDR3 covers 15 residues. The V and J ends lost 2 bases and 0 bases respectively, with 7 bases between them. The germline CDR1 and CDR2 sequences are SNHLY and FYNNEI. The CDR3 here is CASSELRTNTGELFF. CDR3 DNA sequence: TGTGCCAGCAGTGAATTGCGGACGAACACCGGGGAGCTGTTTTTT.

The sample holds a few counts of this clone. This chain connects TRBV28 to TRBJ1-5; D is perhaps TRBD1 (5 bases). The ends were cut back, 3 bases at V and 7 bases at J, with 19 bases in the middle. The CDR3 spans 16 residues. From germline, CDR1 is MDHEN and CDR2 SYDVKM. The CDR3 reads CASSFSSRVSRQPQHF. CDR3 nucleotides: TGTGCCAGCAGTTTTTCCTCCAGGGTGAGTAGGCAGCCCCAGCATTTT. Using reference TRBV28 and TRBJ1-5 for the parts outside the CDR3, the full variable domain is DVKVTQSSRYLVKRTGEKVFLECVQDMDHENMFWYRQDPGLGLRLIYFSYDVKMKEKGDIPEGYSVSREKKERFSLILESASTNQTSMYLCASSFSSRVSRQPQHFGDGTRLSIL.

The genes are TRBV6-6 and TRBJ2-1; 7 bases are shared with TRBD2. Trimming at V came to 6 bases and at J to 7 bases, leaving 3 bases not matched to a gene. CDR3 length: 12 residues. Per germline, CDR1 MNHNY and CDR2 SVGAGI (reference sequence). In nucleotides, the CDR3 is TGTGCCAGCAGCGGGAGGATTAATGAGCAGTTCTTC. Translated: CASSGRINEQFF.

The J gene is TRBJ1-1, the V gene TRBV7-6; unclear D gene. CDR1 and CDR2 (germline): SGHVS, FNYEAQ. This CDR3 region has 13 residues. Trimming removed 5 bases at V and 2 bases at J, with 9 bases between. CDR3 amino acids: CASSLDLNTEAFF. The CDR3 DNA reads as TGTGCCAGCAGCCTAGATCTCAACACTGAAGCTTTCTTT.

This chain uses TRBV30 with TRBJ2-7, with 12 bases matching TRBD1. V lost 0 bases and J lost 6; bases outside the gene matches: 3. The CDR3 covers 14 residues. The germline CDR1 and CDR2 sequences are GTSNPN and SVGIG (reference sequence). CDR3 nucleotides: TGTGCCTGGAGTGTACGGGACAGGGGGCTCGAGCAGTACGTC. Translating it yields CAWSVRDRGLEQYV.

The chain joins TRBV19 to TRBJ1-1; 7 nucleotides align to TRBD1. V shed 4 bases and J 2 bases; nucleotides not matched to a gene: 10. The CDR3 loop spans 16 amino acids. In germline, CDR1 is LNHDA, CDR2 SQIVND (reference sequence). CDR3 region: CASSKKTGTLNTEAFF. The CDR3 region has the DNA TGTGCCAGTAGTAAGAAGACAGGGACACTAAACACTGAAGCTTTCTTT. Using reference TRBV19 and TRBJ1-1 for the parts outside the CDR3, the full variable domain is DGGITQSPKYLFRKEGQNVTLSCEQNLNHDAMYWYRQDPGQGLRLIYYSQIVNDFQKGDIAEGYSVSREKKESFPLTVTSAQKNPTAFYLCASSKKTGTLNTEAFFGQGTRLTVV.

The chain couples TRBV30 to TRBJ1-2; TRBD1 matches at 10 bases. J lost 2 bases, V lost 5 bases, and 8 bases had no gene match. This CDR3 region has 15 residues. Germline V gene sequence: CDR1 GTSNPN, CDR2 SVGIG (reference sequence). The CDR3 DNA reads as TGTGCCTGGCGCCCGACGACAGGGGGCAACTATGGCTACACCTTC. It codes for CAWRPTTGGNYGYTF.

CDR3 in amino acids: CASSFLTSGRGNEQFF. CDR3 DNA: TGTGCCAGCAGCTTCCTAACTAGCGGGAGGGGCAATGAGCAGTTCTTC. The chain has TRBV27 and TRBJ2-1; 13 bases fit TRBD2. This CDR3 region has 16 residues. CDR1 and CDR2 from the germline V gene are MNHEY and SMNVEV (reference sequence). With V trimmed by 6 bases and J by 6 bases, 8 bases remained unmatched.

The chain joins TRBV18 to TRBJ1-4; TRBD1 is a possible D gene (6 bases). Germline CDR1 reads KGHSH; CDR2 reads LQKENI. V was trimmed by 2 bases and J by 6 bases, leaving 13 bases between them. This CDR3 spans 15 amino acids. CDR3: CASSPYRVGDEKLFF. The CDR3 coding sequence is TGTGCCAGCTCACCATACAGGGTGGGCGATGAAAAACTGTTTTTT.